These T cell receptor beta chains were read from a single sample in a study of response to subunit inactivated influenza vaccine. TCRdb re-called the RT-PCR reads with MiXCR, one entry per CDR3 protein. This repertoire shows about 700,000 distinct CDR3 sequences, over 11% found once; its top ten account for 6.5% to 8.5%. Sequencing was performed on PBMCs from blood, taken about 14 days before vaccination. The receptors here all came from a man in his fifties who received an inactivated influenza vaccine. Both conserved end residues are part of each CDR3. Fields, in order: CDR3 DNA, CDR3 protein, clone size, V gene, J gene, D gene. A D gene is named only where the DNA matches it firmly. The size of a clone is reported for some rows only, either as once, few or many, or as a class for expanded clones.

CDR3nt: TGCAGTGCTACTTTGGGTTCAGAAAGCACAGATACGCAGTATTTT; CDR3aa: CSATLGSESTDTQYF; abundance: few; v_gene: TRBV20-1; j_gene: TRBJ2-3; d_gene: -
CDR3nt: TGCAGTGCTAGAGGCCGCGACAGGGAGACCTACACCTTC; CDR3aa: CSARGRDRETYTF; abundance: -; v_gene: TRBV20-1; j_gene: TRBJ1-2; d_gene: TRBD1
CDR3nt: TGTGCCAGCAGCTCACAGGGAGGGCATGAAAAACTGTTTTTT; CDR3aa: CASSSQGGHEKLFF; abundance: -; v_gene: TRBV7-9; j_gene: TRBJ1-4; d_gene: -
CDR3nt: TGTGCCAGCACCTTAGCGGGAGGGCCCTACGAGCAGTACTTC; CDR3aa: CASTLAGGPYEQYF; abundance: few; v_gene: TRBV12-3/TRBV12-4; j_gene: TRBJ2-7; d_gene: TRBD2
CDR3nt: TGTGCCAGCAGCCTGAGGGGGATCTACAATGAGCAGTTCTTC; CDR3aa: CASSLRGIYNEQFF; abundance: many; v_gene: TRBV6-2/TRBV6-3; j_gene: TRBJ2-1; d_gene: -
CDR3nt: TGTGCCACCAGCTTCGACAGGCGGGGAGGCAATCAGCCCCAGCATTTT; CDR3aa: CATSFDRRGGNQPQHF; abundance: many; v_gene: TRBV15; j_gene: TRBJ1-5; d_gene: -
CDR3nt: TGCGCCAGCAGCCAATTTGCCCGGACAGGGGGAGACTCCGAGCAGTACTTC; CDR3aa: CASSQFARTGGDSEQYF; abundance: few; v_gene: TRBV4-1; j_gene: TRBJ2-7; d_gene: TRBD1
CDR3nt: TGTACTCCCGGGTTGGGGCAGCCCCAGCATTTT; CDR3aa: CTPGLGQPQHF; abundance: few; v_gene: TRBV6-1; j_gene: TRBJ1-5; d_gene: -
CDR3nt: TGTGCCAGCAGTTACGACCCCCCCTTTCAGGGAGGGGATGAGCAGTTCTTC; CDR3aa: CASSYDPPFQGGDEQFF; abundance: few; v_gene: TRBV6-2/TRBV6-3; j_gene: TRBJ2-1; d_gene: TRBD2
CDR3nt: TGCAGTGCTGCCCACAGGGGGAGGAACACTGAAGCTTTCTTT; CDR3aa: CSAAHRGRNTEAFF; abundance: -; v_gene: TRBV20-1; j_gene: TRBJ1-1; d_gene: TRBD1
CDR3nt: TGTGCCAGCAGCTCCCCCCGTGCCAAAAGTGAAAACATTCAGTACTTC; CDR3aa: CASSSPRAKSENIQYF; abundance: -; v_gene: TRBV7-8; j_gene: TRBJ2-4; d_gene: -
CDR3nt: TGTGCCACCGGCGGGACTAGCGGGACACAAGAGACCCAGTACTTC; CDR3aa: CATGGTSGTQETQYF; abundance: few; v_gene: TRBV10-3; j_gene: TRBJ2-5; d_gene: TRBD2
CDR3nt: TGCAGTGCTAGCCCCTGGGATGAGCAGTTCTTC; CDR3aa: CSASPWDEQFF; abundance: -; v_gene: TRBV20-1; j_gene: TRBJ2-1; d_gene: -
CDR3nt: TGCAGTGCTAGGGCGGGGACCACCTACGAGCAGTACTTC; CDR3aa: CSARAGTTYEQYF; abundance: -; v_gene: TRBV20-1; j_gene: TRBJ2-7; d_gene: -
CDR3nt: TGTGCCAGCAGCCAGACCCTACCAGGGACGCAGTATTTT; CDR3aa: CASSQTLPGTQYF; abundance: few; v_gene: TRBV3-1; j_gene: TRBJ2-3; d_gene: -
CDR3nt: TGTGCCAGCAGAGACAGCTTTAGCAATCAGCCCCAGCATTTT; CDR3aa: CASRDSFSNQPQHF; abundance: few; v_gene: TRBV12-3/TRBV12-4; j_gene: TRBJ1-5; d_gene: -
CDR3nt: TGTGCCAGCAGCCAAGAGGGCGCTGAAGAGACCCAGTACTTC; CDR3aa: CASSQEGAEETQYF; abundance: few; v_gene: TRBV4-2; j_gene: TRBJ2-5; d_gene: -
CDR3nt: TGCAGCGTTGAAGGGGGTAGACGGGCCTCCTACAATGAGCAGTTCTTC; CDR3aa: CSVEGGRRASYNEQFF; abundance: many; v_gene: TRBV29-1; j_gene: TRBJ2-1; d_gene: -
CDR3nt: TGCGCCAGCAGCATGGGACTAGCGTGGGAGACCCAGTACTTC; CDR3aa: CASSMGLAWETQYF; abundance: -; v_gene: TRBV5-1; j_gene: TRBJ2-5; d_gene: TRBD2
CDR3nt: TGCGCCAGCAGCTTGGAATGGGGGGATGACACTGAAGTTTTCTTT; CDR3aa: CASSLEWGDDTEVFF; abundance: few; v_gene: TRBV5-1; j_gene: TRBJ1-1; d_gene: -
CDR3nt: TGTGCCAGCAGTTACTCTTCTAGCGGGGGGCTAAAAGAGACCCAGTACTTC; CDR3aa: CASSYSSSGGLKETQYF; abundance: -; v_gene: TRBV6-5; j_gene: TRBJ2-5; d_gene: TRBD2
CDR3nt: TGTGCCTGGATCGGGACAGCGGAGACCCAGTACTTC; CDR3aa: CAWIGTAETQYF; abundance: few; v_gene: TRBV30; j_gene: TRBJ2-5; d_gene: TRBD1
CDR3nt: TGCGCCAGCAGCTTGGCCAATCAGGGGACTAGCGGGAAAGAGACCCAGTACTTC; CDR3aa: CASSLANQGTSGKETQYF; abundance: many; v_gene: TRBV5-1; j_gene: TRBJ2-5; d_gene: TRBD2
CDR3nt: TGTGCCAGCAGTGAAGCGGCGACAGTGACCTACGAGCAGTACTTC; CDR3aa: CASSEAATVTYEQYF; abundance: -; v_gene: TRBV6-1; j_gene: TRBJ2-7; d_gene: -
CDR3nt: TGTGCCAGCAGCGTAGGACCGGAGACAGGTGAATCCTATGGCTACACCTTC; CDR3aa: CASSVGPETGESYGYTF; abundance: -; v_gene: TRBV9; j_gene: TRBJ1-2; d_gene: -
CDR3nt: TGTGCCATCAGTGACACAGGGGTTAATGAGCAGTTCTTC; CDR3aa: CAISDTGVNEQFF; abundance: -; v_gene: TRBV10-3; j_gene: TRBJ2-1; d_gene: TRBD1
CDR3nt: TGTGCCAGCAGCCCCAATTCCCTAGCGGGGTCCTACGAGCAGTACTTC; CDR3aa: CASSPNSLAGSYEQYF; abundance: -; v_gene: TRBV3-1; j_gene: TRBJ2-7; d_gene: TRBD2
CDR3nt: TGCAGCGCCGGCCAGACGGGATGGGCCTACAATGAGCAGTTCTTC; CDR3aa: CSAGQTGWAYNEQFF; abundance: few; v_gene: TRBV29-1; j_gene: TRBJ2-1; d_gene: -
CDR3nt: TGTGCCAGCAGCCGGCGGGAGGGAATCCGCGAGCAGTTCTTC; CDR3aa: CASSRREGIREQFF; abundance: few; v_gene: TRBV3-1; j_gene: TRBJ2-1; d_gene: TRBD2
CDR3nt: TGTGCCAGCAGCATCTTTCGTCAGGGGATGGACGAGCAGTACTTC; CDR3aa: CASSIFRQGMDEQYF; abundance: -; v_gene: TRBV7-9; j_gene: TRBJ2-7; d_gene: -
CDR3nt: TGCAGCGTTGGTGGGGGGCTGCGTCAAGAGACCCAGTACTTC; CDR3aa: CSVGGGLRQETQYF; abundance: few; v_gene: TRBV29-1; j_gene: TRBJ2-5; d_gene: -
CDR3nt: TGTGCCAGCAGGACCGGGGGTAGCGCCACCCTACCACTTACGCAGTATTTT; CDR3aa: CASRTGGSATLPLTQYF; abundance: -; v_gene: TRBV2; j_gene: TRBJ2-3; d_gene: -
CDR3nt: TGCAGTGTAACAGACCCCGGAGTCTACGAGCAGTACTTC; CDR3aa: CSVTDPGVYEQYF; abundance: -; v_gene: TRBV20-1; j_gene: TRBJ2-7; d_gene: -
CDR3nt: TGTGCCAGCAGCTTAAATCTTCGTCCGCCTGGAAACACCATATATTTT; CDR3aa: CASSLNLRPPGNTIYF; abundance: many; v_gene: TRBV7-2; j_gene: TRBJ1-3; d_gene: -
CDR3nt: TGCGCCAGCAGTGAGTCGAAGGGGAGACAGCCCCAGCATTTT; CDR3aa: CASSESKGRQPQHF; abundance: -; v_gene: TRBV10-2; j_gene: TRBJ1-5; d_gene: -
CDR3nt: TGCGCCAGCAGCTTGGCCACGACAGGGAACACCGGGGAGCTGTTTTTT; CDR3aa: CASSLATTGNTGELFF; abundance: many; v_gene: TRBV5-1; j_gene: TRBJ2-2; d_gene: -
CDR3nt: TGCGCCAGCAGCCAAACGACTGGGACCTATGAGCAGTTCTTC; CDR3aa: CASSQTTGTYEQFF; abundance: few; v_gene: TRBV4-1; j_gene: TRBJ2-1; d_gene: -
CDR3nt: TGCAGCGTGGCCGGACAGGATTCCTACGAGCAGTACTTC; CDR3aa: CSVAGQDSYEQYF; abundance: -; v_gene: TRBV29-1; j_gene: TRBJ2-7; d_gene: TRBD1
CDR3nt: TGTGCCAGCAAATTAACAGCCTACTCTGGAAACACCATATATTTT; CDR3aa: CASKLTAYSGNTIYF; abundance: -; v_gene: TRBV5-8; j_gene: TRBJ1-3; d_gene: -
CDR3nt: TGTGCCAGCAGTGAGTGGCAGGAAGAGACCCAGTACTTC; CDR3aa: CASSEWQEETQYF; abundance: -; v_gene: TRBV6-4; j_gene: TRBJ2-5; d_gene: -